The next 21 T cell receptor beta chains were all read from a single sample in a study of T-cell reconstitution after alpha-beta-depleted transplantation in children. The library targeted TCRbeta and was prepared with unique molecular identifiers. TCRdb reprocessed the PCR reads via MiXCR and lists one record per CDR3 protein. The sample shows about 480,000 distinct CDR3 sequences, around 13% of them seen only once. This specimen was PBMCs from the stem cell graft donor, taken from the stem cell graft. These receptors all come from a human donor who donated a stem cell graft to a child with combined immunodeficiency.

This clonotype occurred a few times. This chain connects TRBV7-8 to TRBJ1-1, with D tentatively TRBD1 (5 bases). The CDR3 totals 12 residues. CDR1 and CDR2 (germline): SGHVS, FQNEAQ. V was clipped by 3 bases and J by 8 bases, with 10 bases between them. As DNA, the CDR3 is TGTGCCAGCAGCTTTCAGGGAAAAGAAGCTTTCTTT. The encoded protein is CASSFQGKEAFF.

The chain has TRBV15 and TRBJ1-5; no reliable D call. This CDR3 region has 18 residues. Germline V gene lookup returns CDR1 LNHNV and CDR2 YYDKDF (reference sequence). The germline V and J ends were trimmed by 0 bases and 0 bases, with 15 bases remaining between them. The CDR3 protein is CATSRDYRRHSSNQPQHF. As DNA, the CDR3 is TGTGCCACCAGCAGAGATTACCGTCGGCACAGTAGCAATCAGCCCCAGCATTTT.

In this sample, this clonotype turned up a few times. The CDR3 loop reads CASTSDTDNEKLFF. In DNA form, the CDR3 reads TGTGCCAGCACTTCGGACACTGATAATGAAAAACTGTTTTTT. The chain carries TRBV7-9 and TRBJ1-4; D perhaps matches TRBD1 (5 bases). Trimming pared 7 bases from V and 4 bases from J, leaving 13 bases between. Germline CDR1 and CDR2: SEHNR and FQNEAQ (reference sequence). CDR3 length: 14 amino acids.

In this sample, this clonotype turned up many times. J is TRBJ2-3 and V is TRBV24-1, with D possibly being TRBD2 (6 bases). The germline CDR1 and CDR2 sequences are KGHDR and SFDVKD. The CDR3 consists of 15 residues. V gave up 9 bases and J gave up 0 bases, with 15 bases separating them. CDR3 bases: TGTGCCACCGGGGGGACTGGATTAAGCACAGATACGCAGTATTTT. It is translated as CATGGTGLSTDTQYF.

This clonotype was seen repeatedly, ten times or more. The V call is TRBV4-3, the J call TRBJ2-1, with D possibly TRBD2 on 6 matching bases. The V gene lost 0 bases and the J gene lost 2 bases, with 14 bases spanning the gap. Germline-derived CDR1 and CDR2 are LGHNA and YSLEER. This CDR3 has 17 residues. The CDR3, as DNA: TGCGCCAGCAGCCAAGATTTGGAGGGAGGCGCCTACAATGAGCAGTTCTTC. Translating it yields CASSQDLEGGAYNEQFF.

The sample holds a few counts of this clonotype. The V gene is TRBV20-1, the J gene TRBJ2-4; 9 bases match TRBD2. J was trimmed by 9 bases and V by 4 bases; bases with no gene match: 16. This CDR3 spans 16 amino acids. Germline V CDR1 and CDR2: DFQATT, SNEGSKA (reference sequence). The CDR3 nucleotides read TGCAGTGCTATGGAGAACAGCGGGGGGCCGTGGAGCATTCAGTACTTC. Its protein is CSAMENSGGPWSIQYF.

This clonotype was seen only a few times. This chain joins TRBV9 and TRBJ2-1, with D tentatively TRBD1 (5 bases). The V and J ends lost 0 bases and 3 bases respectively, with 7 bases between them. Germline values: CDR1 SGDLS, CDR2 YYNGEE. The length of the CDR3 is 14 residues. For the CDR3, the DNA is TGTGCCAGCAGCGTAGCAACAGGCTACAATGAGCAGTTCTTC. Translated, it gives CASSVATGYNEQFF. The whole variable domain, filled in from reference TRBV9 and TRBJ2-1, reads DSGVTQTPKHLITATGQRVTLRCSPRSGDLSVYWYQQSLDQGLQFLIQYYNGEERAKGNILERFSAQQFPDLHSELNLSSLELGDSALYFCASSVATGYNEQFFGPGTRLTVL.

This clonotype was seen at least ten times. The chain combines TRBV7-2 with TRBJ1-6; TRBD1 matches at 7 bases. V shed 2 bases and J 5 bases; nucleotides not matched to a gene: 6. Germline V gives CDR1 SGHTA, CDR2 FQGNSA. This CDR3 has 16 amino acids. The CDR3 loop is CASSLRAGGNNSPLHF. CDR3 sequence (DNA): TGTGCCAGCAGCTTACGGGCAGGGGGAAATAATTCACCCCTCCACTTT.

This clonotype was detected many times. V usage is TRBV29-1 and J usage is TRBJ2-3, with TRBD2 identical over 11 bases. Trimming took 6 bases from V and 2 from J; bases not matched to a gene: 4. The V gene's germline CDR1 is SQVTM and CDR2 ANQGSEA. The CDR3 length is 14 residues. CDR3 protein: CSVAGLAVTDTQYF. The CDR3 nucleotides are TGCAGCGTCGCGGGACTAGCGGTCACAGATACGCAGTATTTT.

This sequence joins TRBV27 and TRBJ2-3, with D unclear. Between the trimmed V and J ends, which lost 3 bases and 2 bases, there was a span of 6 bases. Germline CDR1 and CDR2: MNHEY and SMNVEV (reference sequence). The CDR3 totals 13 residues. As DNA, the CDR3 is TGTGCCAGCAGTTTTGGCATCACAGATACGCAGTATTTT. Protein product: CASSFGITDTQYF.

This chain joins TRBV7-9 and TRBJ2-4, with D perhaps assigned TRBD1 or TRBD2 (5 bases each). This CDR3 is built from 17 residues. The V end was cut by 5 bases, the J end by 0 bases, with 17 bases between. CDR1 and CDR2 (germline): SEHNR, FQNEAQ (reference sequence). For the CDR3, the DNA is TGTGCCAGCAGCCCCCGGGACCCAATCATAGCCAAAAACATTCAGTACTTC. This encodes CASSPRDPIIAKNIQYF.

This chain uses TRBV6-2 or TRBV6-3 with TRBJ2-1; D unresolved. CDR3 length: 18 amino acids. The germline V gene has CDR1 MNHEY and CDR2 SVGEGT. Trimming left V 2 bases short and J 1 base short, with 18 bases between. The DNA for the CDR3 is TGTGCCAGCAGTTACGGTGATTTTGGTCGGGCATCCTACAATGAGCAGTTCTTC. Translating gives CASSYGDFGRASYNEQFF.

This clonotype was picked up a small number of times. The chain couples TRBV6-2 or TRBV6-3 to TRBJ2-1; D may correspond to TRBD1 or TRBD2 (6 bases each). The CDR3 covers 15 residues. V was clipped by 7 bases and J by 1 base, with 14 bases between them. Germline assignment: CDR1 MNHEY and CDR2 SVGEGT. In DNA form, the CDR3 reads TGTGCCAGCACCAAAGGAGGGGGTTCCTACAATGAGCAGTTCTTC. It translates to CASTKGGGSYNEQFF.

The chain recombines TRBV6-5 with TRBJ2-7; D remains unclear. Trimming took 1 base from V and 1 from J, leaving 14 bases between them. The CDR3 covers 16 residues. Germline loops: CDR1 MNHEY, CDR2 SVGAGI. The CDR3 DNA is TGTGCCAGCAGTTACTTCCAGTCCTCTGCTTCCTACGAGCAGTACTTC. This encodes CASSYFQSSASYEQYF.

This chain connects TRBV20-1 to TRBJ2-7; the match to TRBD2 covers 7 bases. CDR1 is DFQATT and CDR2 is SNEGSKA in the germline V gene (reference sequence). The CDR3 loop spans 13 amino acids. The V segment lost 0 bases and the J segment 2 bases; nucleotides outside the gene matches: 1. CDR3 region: CSARDGGAYEQYF. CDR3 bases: TGCAGTGCTAGAGATGGGGGGGCCTACGAGCAGTACTTC.

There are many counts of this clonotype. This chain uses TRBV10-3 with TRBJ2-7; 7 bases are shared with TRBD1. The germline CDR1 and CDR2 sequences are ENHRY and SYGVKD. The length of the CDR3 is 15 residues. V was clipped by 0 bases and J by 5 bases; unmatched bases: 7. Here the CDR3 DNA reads TGTGCCATCAGTGAGTCGACTGGACAGGCCGACGAGCAGTACTTC. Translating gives CAISESTGQADEQYF.

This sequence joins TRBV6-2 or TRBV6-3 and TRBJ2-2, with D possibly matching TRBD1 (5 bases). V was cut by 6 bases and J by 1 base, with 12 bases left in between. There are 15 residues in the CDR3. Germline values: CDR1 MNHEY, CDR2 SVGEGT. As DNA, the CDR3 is TGTGCCAGCAGAATGACCCAGGGGAACACCGGGGAGCTGTTTTTT. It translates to CASRMTQGNTGELFF.

The CDR3 loop reads CASSESSNQPQHF. The DNA of the CDR3 is TGTGCCAGCAGTGAATCAAGCAATCAGCCCCAGCATTTT. V is TRBV6-1 and J is TRBJ1-5; no definite D call. Looked up from germline, CDR1 is MNHNS and CDR2 is SASEGT. This CDR3 has 13 residues. Between the trimmed V and J ends, which lost 2 bases and 1 base, there was a span of 3 bases.

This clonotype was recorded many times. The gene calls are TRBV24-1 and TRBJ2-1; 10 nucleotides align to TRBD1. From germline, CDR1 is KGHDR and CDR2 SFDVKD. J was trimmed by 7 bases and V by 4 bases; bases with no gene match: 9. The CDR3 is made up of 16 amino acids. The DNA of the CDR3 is TGTGCCACCAGTGAGGCCGGGACAGGGGACCGAAATGAGCAGTTCTTC. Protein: CATSEAGTGDRNEQFF.

The CDR3 nucleotides are TGTGCCAGCAGCTTCCGAGAATATGGCTACACCTTC. This codes for CASSFREYGYTF. The chain carries TRBV5-6 and TRBJ1-2; D gene unclear. The CDR3 loop spans 12 amino acids. Germline V lookup: CDR1 SGHDT, CDR2 YYEEEE. V shed 2 bases and J shed 5 bases, with 7 bases lying between them.

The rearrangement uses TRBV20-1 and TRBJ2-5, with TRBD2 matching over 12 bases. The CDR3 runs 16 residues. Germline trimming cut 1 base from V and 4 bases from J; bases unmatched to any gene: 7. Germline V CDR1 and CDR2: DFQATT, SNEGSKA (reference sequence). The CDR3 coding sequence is TGCAGTGCTAGAGTGCCCTCGGGACTAGCGGGAGAGACCCAGTACTTC. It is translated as CSARVPSGLAGETQYF.